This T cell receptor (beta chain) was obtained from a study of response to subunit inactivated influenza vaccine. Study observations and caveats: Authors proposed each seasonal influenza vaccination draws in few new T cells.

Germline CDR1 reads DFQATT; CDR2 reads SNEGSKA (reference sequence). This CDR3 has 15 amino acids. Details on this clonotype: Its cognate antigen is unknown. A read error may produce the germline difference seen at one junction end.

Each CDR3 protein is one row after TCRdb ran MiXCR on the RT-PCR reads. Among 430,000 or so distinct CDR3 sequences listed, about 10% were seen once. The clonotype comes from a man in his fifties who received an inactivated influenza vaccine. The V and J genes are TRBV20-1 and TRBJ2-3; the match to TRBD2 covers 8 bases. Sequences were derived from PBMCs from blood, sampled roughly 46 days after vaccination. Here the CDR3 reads CSAGDASGGADTQYF. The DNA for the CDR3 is TGCAGTGCTGGAGATGCCAGCGGGGGAGCAGATACGCAGTATTTT.